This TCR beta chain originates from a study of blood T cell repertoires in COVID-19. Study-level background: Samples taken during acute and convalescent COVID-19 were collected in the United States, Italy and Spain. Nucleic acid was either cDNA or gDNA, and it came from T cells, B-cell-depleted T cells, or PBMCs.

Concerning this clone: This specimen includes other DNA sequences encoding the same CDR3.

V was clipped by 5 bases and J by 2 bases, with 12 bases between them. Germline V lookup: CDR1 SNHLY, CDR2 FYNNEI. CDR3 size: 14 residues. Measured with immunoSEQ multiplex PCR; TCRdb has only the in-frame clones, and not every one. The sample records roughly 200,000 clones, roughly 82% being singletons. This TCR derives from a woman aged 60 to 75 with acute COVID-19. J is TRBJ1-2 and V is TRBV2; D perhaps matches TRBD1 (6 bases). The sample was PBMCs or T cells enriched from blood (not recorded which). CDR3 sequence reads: CASSLTGLNYGYTF. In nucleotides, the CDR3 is TGTGCCAGCAGTCTGACAGGTCTAAACTATGGCTACACCTTC. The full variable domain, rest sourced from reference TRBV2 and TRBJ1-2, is EPEVTQTPSHQVTQMGQEVILRCVPISNHLYFYWYRQILGQKVEFLVSFYNNEISEKSEIFDDQFSVERPDGSNFTLKIRSTKLEDSAMYFCASSLTGLNYGYTFGSGTRLTVV.